The 20 T cell receptor beta chains below all came from one sample that was sequenced in a study of blood T cell repertoires in COVID-19. Produced via immunoSEQ multiplex PCR; TCRdb's table is partial and in-frame only. The sample carries fewer than 250,000 clones, about 80% recorded once. Material: peripheral blood. These receptors all stem from a woman aged 55-70 years with COVID-19, enrolled during active disease.

The chain combines TRBV28 with TRBJ1-4; maybe TRBD1 (6 bases). Germline CDR1 and CDR2: MDHEN and SYDVKM. V shed 3 bases and J shed 4 bases, with 12 bases lying between them. The CDR3 loop spans 15 amino acids. CDR3 DNA sequence: TGTGCCAGCAGTTTCGCGGGGGGGCGTAATGAAAAACTGTTTTTT. Translated: CASSFAGGRNEKLFF.

The J gene is TRBJ2-7, the V gene TRBV5-5; D ambiguous. The CDR3 totals 15 residues. The germline CDR1 and CDR2 sequences are SGHKS and YYEKEE (reference sequence). The V gene lost 0 bases and the J gene lost 4 bases, with 14 bases spanning the gap. The CDR3 here is CASSLAGLILYEQYF. The CDR3, as DNA: TGTGCCAGCAGCTTGGCAGGCTTAATATTGTACGAGCAGTACTTC.

The chain carries TRBV28 and TRBJ2-7; TRBD2 matches at 11 bases. Germline V CDR1 and CDR2: MDHEN, SYDVKM. CDR3 length equals 15 residues. The V segment lost 5 bases and the J segment 3 bases; nucleotides outside the gene matches: 6. The CDR3 sequence: CASSGELAGVYEQYF. CDR3 DNA: TGTGCCAGCAGTGGGGAACTAGCGGGAGTCTACGAGCAGTACTTC.

The V call is TRBV29-1, the J call TRBJ2-2; the match to TRBD2 covers 9 bases. V gave up 3 bases and J gave up 5 bases; unmatched junction bases: 7. The V gene's germline CDR1 is SQVTM and CDR2 ANQGSEA. The CDR3 has 15 amino acids. The CDR3 DNA reads TGCAGCGTTGATGGGCTAGCGGGGCGAACCGGGGAGCTGTTTTTT. The encoded protein is CSVDGLAGRTGELFF.

V usage is TRBV19 and J usage is TRBJ2-3; TRBD1 matches at 8 bases. Per germline, CDR1 LNHDA and CDR2 SQIVND (reference sequence). Unmatched junction bases numbered 12, after V lost 10 bases and J lost 6 bases. This CDR3 is built from 14 residues. This CDR3 is CATAKLQGADTQYF. The DNA for the CDR3 is TGTGCCACCGCGAAACTCCAGGGGGCGGATACGCAGTATTTT.

This clone has a single count. The V gene is TRBV19, the J gene TRBJ1-6, with 9 nucleotides matching TRBD1. The junction had 6 bases not matched to a gene; V was cut back by 5 bases and J by 7 bases. This CDR3 has 15 amino acids. Germline CDR1 is LNHDA and CDR2 is SQIVND (reference sequence). The CDR3 spells CASSLGTGKNSPLHF. The CDR3 DNA sequence: TGTGCCAGTAGTCTCGGGACAGGGAAGAATTCACCCCTCCACTTT. The variable domain in full, completed from reference TRBV19 and TRBJ1-6, reads DGGITQSPKYLFRKEGQNVTLSCEQNLNHDAMYWYRQDPGQGLRLIYYSQIVNDFQKGDIAEGYSVSREKKESFPLTVTSAQKNPTAFYLCASSLGTGKNSPLHFGNGTRLTVT.

This sequence joins TRBV5-1 and TRBJ1-1, with D perhaps TRBD1 (5 bases). The ends were cut back, 5 bases at V and 7 bases at J, with 21 bases in the middle. This CDR3 has 15 residues. Germline-derived CDR1 and CDR2 are SGHRS and YFSETQ. In DNA, the CDR3 is TGCGCCAGCAGTTTGCGGACCACAGGATTCGGTGAAGCTTTCTTT. Residues: CASSLRTTGFGEAFF.

The V gene is TRBV19, the J gene TRBJ1-2; a weak D match, TRBD1 (5 bases). The CDR3 extends over 15 amino acids. The V gene lost 10 bases and the J gene lost 4 bases, with 22 bases spanning the gap. Germline CDR1 reads LNHDA; CDR2 reads SQIVND (reference sequence). CDR3 bases: TGTGCCACCAGTAGGGTCCAGGGTGCCGGCTATGGCTACACCTTC. Its protein product is CATSRVQGAGYGYTF.

The CDR3 protein is CASSLGQGALYNEQFF. The CDR3 bases are TGTGCCAGCAGCTTAGGCCAGGGGGCTTTATACAATGAGCAGTTCTTC. The chain combines TRBV7-9 with TRBJ2-1, with TRBD1 matching 8 bases. CDR3 size: 16 residues. Germline V CDR1 and CDR2: SEHNR, FQNEAQ (reference sequence). J lost 4 bases, V lost 1 base, and 6 bases had no gene match.

This rearrangement joins TRBV7-3 to TRBJ1-2; no clear D gene. Germline-derived CDR1 and CDR2 are SGHTA and FQGTGA. With 1 base removed from V and 4 bases from J, the gap between germline ends came to 10 bases. The CDR3 is made up of 14 amino acids. The CDR3 here is CASSLNAGSYGYTF. The CDR3, as DNA: TGTGCCAGCAGCTTAAATGCAGGCAGCTATGGCTACACCTTC.

The chain uses TRBV7-8 and TRBJ2-7; 9 bases are shared with TRBD2. The CDR3 has 15 amino acids. V lost 4 bases and J lost 0; bases outside the gene matches: 4. CDR1 SGHVS and CDR2 FQNEAQ come from the germline V gene. The CDR3 region is CASSSREGSSYEQYF. DNA for the CDR3: TGTGCCAGCAGCTCGCGGGAGGGAAGCTCCTACGAGCAGTACTTC.

The chain links TRBV10-3 to TRBJ2-3, with 12 bases fitting TRBD2. The CDR3 contains 18 residues. With V trimmed by 4 bases and J by 2 bases, 10 bases remained unmatched. The germline gives CDR1 ENHRY, CDR2 SYGVKD. The CDR3 coding sequence is TGTGCCATCAGTGGACTAGCGGGAGCACTTTCCTACACAGATACGCAGTATTTT. This codes for CAISGLAGALSYTDTQYF.

J is TRBJ2-5 and V is TRBV27; the match to TRBD2 covers 11 bases. CDR1 is MNHEY, CDR2 SMNVEV, per germline (reference sequence). V gave up 4 bases and J gave up 4 bases; unmatched junction bases: 14. CDR3 length: 18 residues. The CDR3 region has the DNA TGTGCCAGCAGTTCCGGACTAGCGGGCGGGAGGGTGAGAGAGACCCAGTACTTC. Translating gives CASSSGLAGGRVRETQYF.

This clone was seen a few times. CDR3 region: CASSLLDSPLHF. The CDR3 nucleotides read TGTGCCAGCAGTTTACTCGATTCACCCCTCCACTTT. This rearrangement joins TRBV28 to TRBJ1-6; no firm D call. The CDR3 loop spans 12 amino acids. V was pared by 2 bases and J by 8 bases, with 4 bases between. CDR1 MDHEN and CDR2 SYDVKM come from the germline V gene.

The rearrangement uses TRBV5-5 and TRBJ2-7; D possibly corresponds to TRBD2 (6 bases). Trimming pared 4 bases from V and 2 bases from J, leaving 16 bases between. Germline V gives CDR1 SGHKS, CDR2 YYEKEE (reference sequence). This CDR3 is 15 amino acids long. Here the CDR3 DNA reads TGTGCCAGCAGCCACTTGGAGGGGATTACCTACGAGCAGTACGTC. The encoded protein is CASSHLEGITYEQYV.

This chain uses TRBV3-1 (or the pseudogene TRBV3-2) with TRBJ2-5; no definite D call. Germline V gene data show CDR1 as LGHDT and CDR2 as YNNKEL (reference sequence). The length of the CDR3 is 13 residues. Trimming cost V 3 bases and J 5 bases, with 10 bases left between them. The CDR3: CASSHPGLETQYF. Here the CDR3 DNA reads TGTGCCAGCAGCCACCCCGGTTTGGAGACCCAGTACTTC.

This chain links TRBV27 with TRBJ2-3; the match to TRBD2 covers 10 bases. Trimming removed 2 bases from V and 6 bases from J; junction bases left unmatched: 5. Germline V lookup: CDR1 MNHEY, CDR2 SMNVEV (reference sequence). The CDR3 loop spans 15 amino acids. The CDR3 is CASSLPSGSGDTQYF. In nucleotides, the CDR3 is TGTGCCAGCAGTTTACCTAGCGGGAGTGGGGATACGCAGTATTTT.

This chain joins TRBV7-9 and TRBJ1-4; D gene ambiguous. The germline V and J ends were trimmed by 0 bases and 0 bases, with 5 bases remaining between them. CDR1 is SEHNR and CDR2 is FQNEAQ in the germline V gene (reference sequence). The CDR3 consists of 15 residues. The CDR3 loop is CASSLALTTNEKLFF. DNA of the CDR3: TGTGCCAGCAGCTTAGCCCTTACAACTAATGAAAAACTGTTTTTT.

The V call is TRBV14, the J call TRBJ2-1, with TRBD1 as a possible D gene (5 bases). The CDR3 extends over 14 amino acids. From germline, CDR1 is SGHDN and CDR2 FVKESK. Trimming removed 1 base from V and 7 bases from J, with 11 bases in between. The CDR3, as DNA: TGTGCCAGCAGCCAAGGTAACAGGATTAATGAGCAGTTCTTC. Its translation is CASSQGNRINEQFF.

In this sample, this clone turned up once. CDR3 DNA: TGTGCCAGTAGTGAGTCAGGGGGCGGGGGTCAGCCCCAGCATTTT. Encoded protein: CASSESGGGGQPQHF. The chain combines TRBV19 with TRBJ1-5; the match to TRBD1 covers 8 bases. CDR3 length: 15 amino acids. Germline assignment: CDR1 LNHDA and CDR2 SQIVND (reference sequence). J lost 6 bases, V lost 5 bases, and 9 bases had no gene match.